Detailed here is one T cell receptor beta chain. Antigen specificity is unknown. Sequencing was performed with immunoSEQ multiplex PCR; in TCRdb, only in-frame clones are kept and a portion is missing. Found here are about 2.2 million clones, 85% to 95% of them singletons; the top ten hold about 1.6%. The data belong to a study of shared clonotypes between healthy human individuals. Whole-study results and caveats: Rarefaction exposed incomplete sorted-subset sequencing despite large depth. Roughly 4.6% of naive CD4 clonotypes were common to several donors. Larger estimated richness was generally seen in naive subsets than in memory subsets.

CDR1 is SGDLS and CDR2 is YYNGEE in the germline V gene. The CDR3 totals 15 residues. Losses at the gene ends were 3 bases for V and 5 bases for J; bases not matched to a gene: 10. The naive CD8 population came from CD45RO-negative cells selected for CCR7, without terminally differentiated effector memory CD45RA+ cells. Sequenced sample: naive CD8+ T cells from PBMCs. J is TRBJ2-7 and V is TRBV9; 8 nucleotides agree with TRBD2. The sequence was collected from a man aged 18 to 30 in good health. Some clones in this sample may be carry-over from other donors' samples. CDR3 protein: CASSDSLAVADEQYF. The DNA for the CDR3 is TGTGCCAGCAGCGACTCACTAGCGGTCGCGGACGAGCAGTACTTC.